The source of this T cell receptor (beta chain) is a study of shared clonotypes between healthy human individuals. V lost 0 bases, J lost 9 bases, and 11 bases lay in between. Germline values: CDR1 SGHTA, CDR2 FQGTGA. The CDR3 is 13 residues long. Clones were sequenced by immunoSEQ multiplex PCR, and TCRdb holds only the in-frame ones, with some missing. Found here are about 380,000 clones, 96% of them singletons; the top ten hold 0.32%. The sequence was collected from a man aged 25 to 40 in good health. Sequencing input: memory CD8+ T cells sorted from blood. Noted subset: CD45RO+ cells pooled with CCR7-negative TemRA cells. The chain has TRBV7-3 and TRBJ2-5, with D possibly TRBD1 on 5 matching bases. The CDR3 nucleotides are TGTGCCAGCAGCTTAACGGTTAAAGGGGCCCAGTACTTC. Its protein is CASSLTVKGAQYF. Together with reference TRBV7-3 and TRBJ2-5, the CDR3 gives the full variable domain: GAGVSQTPSNKVTEKGKYVELRCDPISGHTALYWYRQSLGQGPEFLIYFQGTGAADDSGLPNDRFFAVRPEGSVSTLKIQRTERGDSAVYLCASSLTVKGAQYFGPGTRLLVL.